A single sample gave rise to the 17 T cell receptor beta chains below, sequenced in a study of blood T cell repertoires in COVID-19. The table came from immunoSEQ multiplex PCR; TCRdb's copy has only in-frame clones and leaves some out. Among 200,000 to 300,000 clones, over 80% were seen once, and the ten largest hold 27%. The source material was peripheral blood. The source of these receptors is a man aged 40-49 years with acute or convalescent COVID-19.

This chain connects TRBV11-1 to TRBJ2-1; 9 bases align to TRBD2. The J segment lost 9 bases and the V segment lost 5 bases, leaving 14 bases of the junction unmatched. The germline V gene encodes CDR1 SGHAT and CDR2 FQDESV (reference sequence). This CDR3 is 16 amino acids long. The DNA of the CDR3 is TGTGCCAGCAGCCTAAGGCGGATAGCGGGAGTTAGTGAGCAGTTCTTC. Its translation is CASSLRRIAGVSEQFF.

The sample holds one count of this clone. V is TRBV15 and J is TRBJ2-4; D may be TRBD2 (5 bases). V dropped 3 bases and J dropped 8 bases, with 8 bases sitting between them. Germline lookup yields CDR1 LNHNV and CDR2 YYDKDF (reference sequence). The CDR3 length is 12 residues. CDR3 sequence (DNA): TGTGCCACCAGCAGGACTAAGCACATTCAGTACTTC. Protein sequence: CATSRTKHIQYF.

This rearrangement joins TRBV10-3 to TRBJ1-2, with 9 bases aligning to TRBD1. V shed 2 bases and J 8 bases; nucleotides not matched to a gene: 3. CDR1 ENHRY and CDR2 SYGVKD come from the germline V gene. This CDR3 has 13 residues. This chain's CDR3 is CAISERDREGYTF. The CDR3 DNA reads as TGTGCCATCAGTGAGAGGGACAGGGAAGGCTACACCTTC.

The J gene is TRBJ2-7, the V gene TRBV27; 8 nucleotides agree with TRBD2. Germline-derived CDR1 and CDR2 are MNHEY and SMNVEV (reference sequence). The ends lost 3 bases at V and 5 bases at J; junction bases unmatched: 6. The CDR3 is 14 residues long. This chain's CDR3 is CASSFGAGGNEQYF. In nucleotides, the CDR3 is TGTGCCAGCAGTTTTGGGGCGGGAGGTAACGAGCAGTACTTC.

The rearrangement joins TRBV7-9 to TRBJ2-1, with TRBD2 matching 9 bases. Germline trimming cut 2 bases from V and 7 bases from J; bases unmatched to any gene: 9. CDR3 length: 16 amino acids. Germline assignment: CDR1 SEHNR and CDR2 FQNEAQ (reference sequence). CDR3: CASSLISGRPGNEQFF. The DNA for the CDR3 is TGTGCCAGCAGCTTAATTAGCGGGAGACCCGGAAATGAGCAGTTCTTC. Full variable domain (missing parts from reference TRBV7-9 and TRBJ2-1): DTGVSQNPRHKITKRGQNVTFRCDPISEHNRLYWYRQTLGQGPEFLTYFQNEAQLEKSRLLSDRFSAERPKGSFSTLEIQRTEQGDSAMYLCASSLISGRPGNEQFFGPGTRLTVL.

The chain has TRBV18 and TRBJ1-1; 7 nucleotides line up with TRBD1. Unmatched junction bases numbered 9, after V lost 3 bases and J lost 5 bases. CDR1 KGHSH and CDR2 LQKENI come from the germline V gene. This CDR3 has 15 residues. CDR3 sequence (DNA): TGTGCCAGCTCACCCACCTTAGGGGGCTCGACTGAAGCTTTCTTT. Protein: CASSPTLGGSTEAFF.

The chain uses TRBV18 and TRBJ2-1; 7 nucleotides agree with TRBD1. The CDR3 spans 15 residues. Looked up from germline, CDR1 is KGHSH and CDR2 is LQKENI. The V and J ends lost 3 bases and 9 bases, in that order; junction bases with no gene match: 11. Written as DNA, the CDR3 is TGTGCCAGCTCACCCCATCCCGGGACAGTCGGTGAGCAGTTCTTC. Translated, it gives CASSPHPGTVGEQFF.

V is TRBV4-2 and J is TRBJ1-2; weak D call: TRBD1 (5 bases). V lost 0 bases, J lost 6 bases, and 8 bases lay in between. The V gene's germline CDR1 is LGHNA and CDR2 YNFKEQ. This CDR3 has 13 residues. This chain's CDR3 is CASSQDLGDGYTF. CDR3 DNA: TGTGCCAGCAGCCAAGATTTAGGGGATGGCTACACCTTC.

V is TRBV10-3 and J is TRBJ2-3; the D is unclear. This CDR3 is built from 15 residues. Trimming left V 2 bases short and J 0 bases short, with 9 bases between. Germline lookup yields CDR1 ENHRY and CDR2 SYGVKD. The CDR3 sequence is CAISEKTRSTDTQYF. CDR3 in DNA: TGTGCCATCAGTGAGAAAACTCGCAGCACAGATACGCAGTATTTT.

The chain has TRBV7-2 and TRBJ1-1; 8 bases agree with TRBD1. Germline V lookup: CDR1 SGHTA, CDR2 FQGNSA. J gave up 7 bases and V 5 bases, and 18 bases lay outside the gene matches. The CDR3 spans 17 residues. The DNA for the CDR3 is TGTGCCAGCAGCACCCAGGGGGCCAACAGGGGTAGAAGTGAAGCTTTCTTT. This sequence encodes CASSTQGANRGRSEAFF. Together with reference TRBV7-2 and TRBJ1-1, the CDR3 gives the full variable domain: GAGVSQSPSNKVTEKGKDVELRCDPISGHTALYWYRQSLGQGLEFLIYFQGNSAPDKSGLPSDRFSAERTGGSVSTLTIQRTQQEDSAVYLCASSTQGANRGRSEAFFGQGTRLTVV.

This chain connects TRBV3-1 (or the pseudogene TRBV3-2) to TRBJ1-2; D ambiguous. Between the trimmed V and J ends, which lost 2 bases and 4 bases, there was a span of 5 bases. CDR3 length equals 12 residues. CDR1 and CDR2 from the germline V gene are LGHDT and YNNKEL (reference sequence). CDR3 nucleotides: TGTGCCAGCAGCCAAAGCTTCTATGGCTACACCTTC. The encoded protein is CASSQSFYGYTF.

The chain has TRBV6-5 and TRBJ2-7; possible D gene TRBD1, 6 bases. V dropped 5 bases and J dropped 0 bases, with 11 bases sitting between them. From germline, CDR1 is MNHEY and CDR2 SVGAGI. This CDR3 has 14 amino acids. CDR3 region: CASSIGQSSYEQYF. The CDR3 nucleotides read TGTGCCAGCAGTATTGGACAGAGCTCCTACGAGCAGTACTTC.

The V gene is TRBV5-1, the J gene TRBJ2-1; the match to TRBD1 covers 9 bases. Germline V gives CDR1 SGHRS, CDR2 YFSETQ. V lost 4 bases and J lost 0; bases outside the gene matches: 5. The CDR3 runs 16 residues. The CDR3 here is CASSRATGGSYNEQFF. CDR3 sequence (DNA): TGCGCCAGCAGCAGAGCGACAGGGGGCTCCTACAATGAGCAGTTCTTC.

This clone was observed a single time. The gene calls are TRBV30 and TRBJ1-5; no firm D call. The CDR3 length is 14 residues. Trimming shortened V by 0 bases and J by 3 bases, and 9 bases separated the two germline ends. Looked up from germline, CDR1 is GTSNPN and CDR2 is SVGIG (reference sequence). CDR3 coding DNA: TGTGCCTGGAGTGTATCGGGGTTCAATCAGCCCCAGCATTTT. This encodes CAWSVSGFNQPQHF.

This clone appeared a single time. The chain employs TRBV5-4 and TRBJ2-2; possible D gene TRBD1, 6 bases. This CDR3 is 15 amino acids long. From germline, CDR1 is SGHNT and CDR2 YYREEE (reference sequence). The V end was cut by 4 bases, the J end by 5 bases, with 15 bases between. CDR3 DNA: TGTGCCAGCAGCCTGAGGCAGGGGCGGACCGGGGAGCTGTTTTTT. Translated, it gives CASSLRQGRTGELFF. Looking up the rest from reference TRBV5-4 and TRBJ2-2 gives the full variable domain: ETGVTQSPTHLIKTRGQQVTLRCSSQSGHNTVSWYQQALGQGPQFIFQYYREEENGRGNFPPRFSGLQFPNYSSELNVNALELDDSALYLCASSLRQGRTGELFFGEGSRLTVL.

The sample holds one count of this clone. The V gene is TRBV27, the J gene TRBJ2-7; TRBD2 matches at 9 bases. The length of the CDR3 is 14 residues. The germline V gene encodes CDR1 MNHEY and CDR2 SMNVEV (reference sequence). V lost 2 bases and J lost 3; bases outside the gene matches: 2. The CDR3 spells CASSLSGRSYEQYF. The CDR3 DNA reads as TGTGCCAGCAGTTTAAGCGGGAGGAGCTACGAGCAGTACTTC.

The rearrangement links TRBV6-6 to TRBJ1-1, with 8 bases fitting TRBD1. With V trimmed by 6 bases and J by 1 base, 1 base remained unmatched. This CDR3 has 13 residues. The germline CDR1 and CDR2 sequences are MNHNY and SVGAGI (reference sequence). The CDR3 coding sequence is TGTGCCAGCAGGGACAGGGAGAACACTGAAGCTTTCTTT. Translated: CASRDRENTEAFF.